The TCR beta chain described here comes from a study of T-cell memory formation after mild COVID-19. In its sample, this clonotype was seen a few times. Its antigen is not identified. One entry per CDR3 protein results from TCRdb running MiXCR on the 5' RACE reads. The sample has about 560,000 distinct CDR3 sequences; about 20% are singletons. Findings and caveats of the study: Specificity for SARS-CoV-2 was not confirmed among the second-wave clones peaking on day 37.

CDR3 size: 15 residues. V was cut by 4 bases and J by 0 bases, with 14 bases left in between. The V gene's germline CDR1 is SGHRS and CDR2 YFSETQ. The receptor comes from an adult woman who had mild COVID-19 (a few samples of this study predate the infection). Cell type and time point are not known. The chain couples TRBV5-1 to TRBJ2-7; D is unresolved. Sequencing was performed on PBMCs or a T cell subset sorted from them (not recorded which). The CDR3 reads CASSPSPTVSYEQYF. CDR3 DNA: TGCGCCAGCAGCCCTTCTCCCACCGTCTCCTACGAGCAGTACTTC.